A single TCR beta chain is shown here with its context. This clone was picked up a small number of times. This receptor's antigen is unknown. No much larger clone is present one base from it, and per-base qualities are unavailable. Cut back by 4 bases and 7 bases, the V and J ends lie 16 bases apart. As encoded in the germline V gene, CDR1 is ENHRY while CDR2 is SYGVKD. Taken from cysteine to phenylalanine, the CDR3 has 14 residues. Only CDR3 DNA remains: 42 bases, in frame from the first base. These data belong to a study of CD8+ T cells in alopecia areata (dated by TCRdb to 2016 to 2019). For the wider study: High-throughput TCRbeta sequencing was used to examine T cell clonal expansion in alopecia areata in both the C3H/HeJ mouse model and human patients. Human TCRbeta sequencing covered scalp tissue and sorted CD4+ and CD8+ peripheral blood T cells from patchy and totalis/universalis alopecia areata patients and healthy controls. Clonality in the scalp was compared among normal scalp (n=4), patchy alopecia areata scalp (n=8), and alopecia totalis/universalis scalp (n=8). RNA came from the PAXgene miRNA kit for fixed scalp, the miRNeasy kit for PBMCs, and the RNeasy kit for mouse skin. TCRbeta CDR3 regions were amplified by immunoSEQ multiplex PCR using 35 Vbeta forward and 13 Jbeta reverse primers. General findings and caveats noted by the study authors: Lesional scalp, especially in alopecia totalis/universalis, showed higher clonality and more expanded CD8+ clones than normal scalp, suggesting antigenic drive. Shared TCR sequences between patients were less evident than in mice, which may be partly attributable to HLA diversity in the patient population. Unlike mouse skin, where gammadelta T cells dominate, normal human skin contains resident alphabeta T cells that get sequenced too, which complicates analysis of the scalp TCR repertoire.

PBMCs were isolated by density centrifugation and stained for CD3, CD4 and CD8, after which CD4+ and CD8+ T cells were sorted on a FACSAria. Scalp biopsies and blood samples were obtained from unaffected controls. Preparation of the library involved the immunoSEQ multiplex PCR assay. RNA was extracted from all samples and reverse transcribed into cDNA, which served as template for TCR sequencing. First-strand cDNA was synthesized using SuperScript III with a 2:1 mix of oligo-dT and random hexamers. Amplification bias was assessed with a synthetic immune receptor repertoire, and residual bias was removed computationally. Per the original workflow: After raw reads were preprocessed to remove errors, the CDR3 was defined following IMGT conventions as running from the conserved cysteine to phenylalanine. Clonality was calculated as 1 minus Shannon entropy normalized by log2 of the number of productive unique TCRs. Whether each scalp clone was CD4 or CD8 was inferred by checking scalp TCRbeta sequences against the CD4 and CD8 repertoires from sorted blood. In its TCRdb copy, this immuneACCESS table keeps in-frame sequences only and misses some clones. Where compared with another copy, unresolved V genes explain less than half of these, and the others have no known cause. V, J and clone size reflect that table, while D and trimming were determined from the DNA. The sample includes 95,000 to 110,000 clones, with approximately 60% observed a single time. Of the sample, around 8.5% is held by the ten largest clones.

The V and J genes are TRBV10-3 and TRBJ1-2, with the identity of the D gene unclear. This receptor was identified in a human donor in good health. The source material was CD4+ T cells sorted from blood. The nucleotide sequence is TGTGCCATCAGTGGTCGGCCAGACGATGTTGGCTACACCTTC. It translates as CAISGRPDDVGYTF.